This T cell receptor beta chain was retrieved from a study of T cells in Graves' hyperthyroidism and ophthalmopathy. Study-wide results and limits: A model using 13 V-J features told ophthalmopathy apart from stable hyperthyroidism.

Researchers amplified the TCR beta CDR3 regions from RNA transcripts. HTBI primers drove first-round RT-PCR of the TCR CDR3. TCRdb redid the calling of the multiplex PCR reads with MiXCR, one entry per CDR3 protein. The table shows approximately 620,000 distinct CDR3 sequences, with about 15% occurring only once. Germline lookup yields CDR1 WNHNN and CDR2 SYGVQD (reference sequence). CDR3 length: 16 amino acids. The germline V and J ends were trimmed by 3 bases and 0 bases, with 12 bases remaining between them. With respect to this clonotype: Its antigen remains unidentified.

The clonotype comes from a woman aged 30 to 39 with Graves' hyperthyroidism that later progressed to Graves' ophthalmopathy. What was sequenced was blood. V gene TRBV10-1 combines with J gene TRBJ2-1; weak D call: TRBD2 (6 bases). CDR3: CASSEIGSTSYNEQFF. DNA for the CDR3: TGCGCCAGCAGTGAAATCGGGAGCACCTCCTACAATGAGCAGTTCTTC.